These T cell receptor beta chains were read from a single sample in a study of low-dose radiotherapy and immunotherapy resistance in tumors. TCRdb called the reads again in MiXCR, with one record for every CDR3 protein. The table has 95,000 to 100,000 distinct CDR3 sequences, roughly 20% seen once. The sequences come from PBMCs, collected after low-dose radiotherapy plus immunotherapy. Receptor source: a male donor with prostate cancer. The CDR3 runs from the conserved cysteine through the conserved F or W. The D gene is left open where the match is weak. Expanded clones get a size class; other rows say once, few or many, or leave the size out.

d_call: .; v_call: TRBV18; j_call: TRBJ2-5; clone_size: .; cdr3_aa: CASSPPSQRGETQYF; cdr3_nt: TGTGCCAGCTCACCACCGAGCCAACGGGGGGAGACCCAGTACTTC
d_call: .; v_call: TRBV20-1; j_call: TRBJ2-3; clone_size: .; cdr3_aa: CSARDQGGTLADTQYF; cdr3_nt: TGCAGTGCTAGAGATCAGGGGGGCACCTTGGCAGATACGCAGTATTTT
d_call: TRBD1; v_call: TRBV6-6; j_call: TRBJ2-5; clone_size: many; cdr3_aa: CASSTPGTGGAEETQYF; cdr3_nt: TGTGCCAGCAGCACACCCGGGACAGGGGGCGCGGAGGAGACCCAGTACTTC
d_call: .; v_call: TRBV6-2/TRBV6-3; j_call: TRBJ2-7; clone_size: many; cdr3_aa: CASIPMGDPYEQYF; cdr3_nt: TGTGCCAGCATCCCTATGGGGGATCCCTACGAGCAGTACTTC
d_call: TRBD1; v_call: TRBV10-2; j_call: TRBJ2-7; clone_size: .; cdr3_aa: CASSALTGGVGEQYF; cdr3_nt: TGCGCCAGCAGTGCCCTGACAGGGGGGGTTGGGGAGCAGTACTTC
d_call: .; v_call: TRBV5-5; j_call: TRBJ2-1; clone_size: many; cdr3_aa: CASSTSAEQFF; cdr3_nt: TGTGCCAGCAGCACGTCGGCTGAGCAGTTCTTC
d_call: TRBD1; v_call: TRBV14; j_call: TRBJ1-1; clone_size: many; cdr3_aa: CASRRQGATEAFF; cdr3_nt: TGTGCCAGCAGGCGACAGGGGGCCACTGAAGCTTTCTTT
d_call: TRBD2; v_call: TRBV5-1; j_call: TRBJ2-3; clone_size: many; cdr3_aa: CASSLTSGVDTQYF; cdr3_nt: TGCGCCAGCAGCCTTACTAGCGGGGTGGATACGCAGTATTTT
d_call: TRBD2; v_call: TRBV12-3/TRBV12-4; j_call: TRBJ2-3; clone_size: few; cdr3_aa: CASRASGGTADTQYF; cdr3_nt: TGTGCCAGCAGAGCTAGCGGGGGGACCGCAGATACGCAGTATTTT
d_call: .; v_call: TRBV20-1; j_call: TRBJ2-1; clone_size: many; cdr3_aa: CSARAAVGTFEQFF; cdr3_nt: TGCAGTGCTAGAGCGGCAGTAGGTACTTTTGAGCAGTTCTTC
d_call: .; v_call: TRBV5-5; j_call: TRBJ2-1; clone_size: many; cdr3_aa: CASSSRGTSYNEQFF; cdr3_nt: TGTGCCAGCAGCTCAAGGGGGACTTCGTACAATGAGCAGTTCTTC
d_call: .; v_call: TRBV5-5; j_call: TRBJ2-1; clone_size: many; cdr3_aa: CASSFSGYYNEQFF; cdr3_nt: TGTGCCAGCAGCTTCTCGGGTTACTACAATGAGCAGTTCTTC
d_call: .; v_call: TRBV7-2; j_call: TRBJ2-1; clone_size: many; cdr3_aa: CASSGRSRGLLVHF; cdr3_nt: TGTGCCAGCAGCGGCAGGTCCAGGGGCCTTTTGGTTCACTTC
d_call: .; v_call: TRBV5-8; j_call: TRBJ2-1; clone_size: .; cdr3_aa: CASSLPLGGAPYNEQFF; cdr3_nt: TGTGCCAGCAGCTTGCCCTTAGGCGGGGCCCCCTACAATGAGCAGTTCTTC
d_call: .; v_call: TRBV29-1; j_call: TRBJ1-1; clone_size: many; cdr3_aa: CSVEVRETEAFF; cdr3_nt: TGCAGCGTTGAGGTTCGGGAAACTGAAGCTTTCTTT
d_call: TRBD2; v_call: TRBV20-1; j_call: TRBJ2-1; clone_size: many; cdr3_aa: CSARTSGGINEQFF; cdr3_nt: TGCAGTGCAAGGACTAGCGGGGGCATCAATGAGCAGTTCTTC
d_call: TRBD1; v_call: TRBV6-8; j_call: TRBJ2-2; clone_size: many; cdr3_aa: CASRAPGQGYLANTGELFF; cdr3_nt: TGTGCCAGCAGGGCACCGGGACAGGGGTATCTCGCGAACACCGGGGAGCTGTTTTTT